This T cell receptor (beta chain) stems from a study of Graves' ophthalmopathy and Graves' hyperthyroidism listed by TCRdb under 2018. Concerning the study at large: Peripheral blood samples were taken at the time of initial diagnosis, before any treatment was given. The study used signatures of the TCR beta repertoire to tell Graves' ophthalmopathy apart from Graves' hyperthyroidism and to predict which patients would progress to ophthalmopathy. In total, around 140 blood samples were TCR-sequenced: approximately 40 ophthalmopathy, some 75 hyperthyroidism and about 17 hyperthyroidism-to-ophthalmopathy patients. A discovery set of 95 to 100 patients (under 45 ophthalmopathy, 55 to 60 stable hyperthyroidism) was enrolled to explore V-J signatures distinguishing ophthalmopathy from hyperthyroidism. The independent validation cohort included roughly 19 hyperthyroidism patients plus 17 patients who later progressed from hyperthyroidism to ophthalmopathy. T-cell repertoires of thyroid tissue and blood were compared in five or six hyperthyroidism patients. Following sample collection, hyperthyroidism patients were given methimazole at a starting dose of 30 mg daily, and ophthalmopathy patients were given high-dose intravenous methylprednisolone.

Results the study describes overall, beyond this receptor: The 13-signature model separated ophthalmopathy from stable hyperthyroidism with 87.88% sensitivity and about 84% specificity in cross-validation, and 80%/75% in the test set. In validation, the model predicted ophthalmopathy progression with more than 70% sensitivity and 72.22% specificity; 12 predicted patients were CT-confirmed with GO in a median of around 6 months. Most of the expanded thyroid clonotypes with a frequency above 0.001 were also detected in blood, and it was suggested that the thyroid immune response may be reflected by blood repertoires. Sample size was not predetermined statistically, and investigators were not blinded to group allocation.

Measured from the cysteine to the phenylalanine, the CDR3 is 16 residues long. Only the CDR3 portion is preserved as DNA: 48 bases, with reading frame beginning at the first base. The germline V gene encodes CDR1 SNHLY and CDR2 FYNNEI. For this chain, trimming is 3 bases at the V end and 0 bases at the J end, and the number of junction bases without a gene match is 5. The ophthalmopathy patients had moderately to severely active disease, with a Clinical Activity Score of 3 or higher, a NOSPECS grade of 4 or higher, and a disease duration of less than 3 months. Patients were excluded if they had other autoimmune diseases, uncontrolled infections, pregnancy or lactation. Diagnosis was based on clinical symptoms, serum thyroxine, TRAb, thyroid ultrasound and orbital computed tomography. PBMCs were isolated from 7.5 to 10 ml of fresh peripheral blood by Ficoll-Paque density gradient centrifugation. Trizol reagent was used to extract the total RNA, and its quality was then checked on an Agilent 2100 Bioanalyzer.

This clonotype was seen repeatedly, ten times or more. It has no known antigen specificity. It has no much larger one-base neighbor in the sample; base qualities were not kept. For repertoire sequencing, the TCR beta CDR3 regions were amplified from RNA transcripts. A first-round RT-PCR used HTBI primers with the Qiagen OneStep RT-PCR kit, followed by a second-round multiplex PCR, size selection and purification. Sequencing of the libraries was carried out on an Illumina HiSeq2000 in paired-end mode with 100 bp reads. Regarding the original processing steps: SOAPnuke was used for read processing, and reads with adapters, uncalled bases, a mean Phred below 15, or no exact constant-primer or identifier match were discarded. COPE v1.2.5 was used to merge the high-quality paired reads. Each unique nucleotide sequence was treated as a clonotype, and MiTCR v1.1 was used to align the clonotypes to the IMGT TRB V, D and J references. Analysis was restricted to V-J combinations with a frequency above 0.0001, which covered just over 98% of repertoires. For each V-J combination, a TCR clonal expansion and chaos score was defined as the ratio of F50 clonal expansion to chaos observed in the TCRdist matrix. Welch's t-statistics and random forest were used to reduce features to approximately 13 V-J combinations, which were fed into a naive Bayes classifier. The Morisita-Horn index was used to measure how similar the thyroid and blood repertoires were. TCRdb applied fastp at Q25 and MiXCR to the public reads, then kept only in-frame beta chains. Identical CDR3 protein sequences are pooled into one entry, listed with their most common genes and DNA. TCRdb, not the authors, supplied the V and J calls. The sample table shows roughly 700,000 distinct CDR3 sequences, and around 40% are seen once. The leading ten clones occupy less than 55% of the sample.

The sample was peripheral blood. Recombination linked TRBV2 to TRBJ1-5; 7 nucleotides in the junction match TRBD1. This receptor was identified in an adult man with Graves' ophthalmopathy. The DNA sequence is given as TGTGCCAGCAGTGAGTATGAGGGGGCTAGCAATCAGCCCCAGCATTTT. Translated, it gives CASSEYEGASNQPQHF.